A single sample gave rise to the 3 T cell receptor beta chains below, sequenced in a study of blood T cell repertoires in COVID-19. Repertoires were generated with immunoSEQ multiplex PCR, while TCRdb's copy carries only in-frame clones and drops some. Seen here are a few hundred thousand clones, approximately 88% observed once, and the top ten hold around 8.9%. Material for sequencing was PBMCs or T cells enriched from blood (not recorded which). The source is a woman in her late teens or twenties who had recovered from COVID-19.

V and J are TRBV27 and TRBJ2-3; TRBD2 matches at 16 bases. Looked up from germline, CDR1 is MNHEY and CDR2 is SMNVEV (reference sequence). V was pared by 4 bases and J by 2 bases, with 15 bases of the junction left unmatched. The CDR3 length is 21 residues. Written as DNA, the CDR3 is TGTGCCAGCAGTTCACTCCCGGGACTAGCGGGAGGGCCCTCGGCCACAGATACGCAGTATTTT. This encodes CASSSLPGLAGGPSATDTQYF.

V usage is TRBV5-1 and J usage is TRBJ2-5; the D gene is possibly TRBD2 (7 bases). The CDR3 has 15 residues. The germline V gene has CDR1 SGHRS and CDR2 YFSETQ. The V gene lost 6 bases and the J gene lost 1 base, with 16 bases spanning the gap. CDR3 DNA: TGCGCCAGCACCGGGGGGCGGGGGACCCAAGAGACCCAGTACTTC. This codes for CASTGGRGTQETQYF.

This rearrangement joins TRBV19 to TRBJ1-1; D is perhaps TRBD1 (5 bases). The CDR3 spans 14 residues. Germline V gene data show CDR1 as LNHDA and CDR2 as SQIVND (reference sequence). Trimming took off 7 bases at V and 7 bases at J, with 19 bases between the two ends. CDR3 bases: TGTGCCAGTACCACTACTCGGGGGGGGAGTGAAGCTTTCTTT. Its protein product is CASTTTRGGSEAFF.